This T cell receptor beta chain originates from a study of Graves' ophthalmopathy and Graves' hyperthyroidism. Study-level information: Investigators collected peripheral blood at initial diagnosis, before any treatment was given.

Notes on this clonotype: What it binds is not known.

General study results and limits: Built on 13 signatures, a model told ophthalmopathy apart from stable hyperthyroidism with approximately 85% sensitivity and 81.08% specificity.

TCR beta CDR3 amplification used RNA transcripts. HTBI-primed first-round RT-PCR preceded second-round multiplex PCR. MiXCR was run by TCRdb on the multiplex PCR reads, yielding one entry per CDR3 protein. The sample has roughly 500,000 distinct CDR3 sequences, about an eighth seen once; the top ten hold roughly 9.8%. The CDR3 has 17 amino acids. V lost 1 base and J 4 bases, leaving 19 bases between the germline ends. Germline V gene sequence: CDR1 PRHDT, CDR2 FYEKMQ (reference sequence). The sample taken for sequencing was blood. The receptor was isolated from a woman aged 25 to 39 with Graves' ophthalmopathy. The genes are TRBV13 and TRBJ1-2; D uncertain. CDR3 sequence (DNA): TGTGCCAGCAGCTTAGAGGGTCCTCGGCACCAGTCCTATGGCTACACCTTC. The encoded protein is CASSLEGPRHQSYGYTF.